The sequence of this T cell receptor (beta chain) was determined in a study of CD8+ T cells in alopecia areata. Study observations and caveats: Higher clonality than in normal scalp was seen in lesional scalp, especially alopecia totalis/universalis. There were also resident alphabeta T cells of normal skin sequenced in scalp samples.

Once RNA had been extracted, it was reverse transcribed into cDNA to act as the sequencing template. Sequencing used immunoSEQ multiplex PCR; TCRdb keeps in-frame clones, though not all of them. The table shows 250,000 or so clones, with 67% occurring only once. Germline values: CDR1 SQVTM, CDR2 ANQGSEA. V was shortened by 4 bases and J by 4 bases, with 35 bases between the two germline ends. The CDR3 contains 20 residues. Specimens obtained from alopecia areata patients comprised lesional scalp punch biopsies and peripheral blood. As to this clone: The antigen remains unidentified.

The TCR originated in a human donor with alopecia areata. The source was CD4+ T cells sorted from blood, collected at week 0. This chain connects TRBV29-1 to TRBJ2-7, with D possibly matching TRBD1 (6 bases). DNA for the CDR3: TGCAGCGTTGGGGTCTTCAGTTCGGACAGTCCTCGCGTTCCCCGATACGAGCAGTACTTC. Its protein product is CSVGVFSSDSPRVPRYEQYF.